This entry lists 30 T cell receptor beta chains sequenced from one sample in a study of T cells in women clearing cervical HPV infection (dated by TCRdb to the late 2010s). Libraries were built with the immunoSEQ multiplex PCR assay. TCRdb stores this immuneACCESS table with in-frame sequences only. Part of the clones is absent; in the studies checked, under half of the shortfall reflects unresolved V genes, and no reason is known for the rest. The table for this sample shows more than 20,000 clones. The ten largest clones take up over 5% of the sample. Sequenced material: blood buffy coat. Receptors originate from a woman between 18 and 70 years old with a cervical HPV16 infection that either progressed to CIN3+ or cleared (not recorded which).

As for this clone: The CDR3 extends 3 residues past the end of the read, so its final part is completed from the germline J gene. This chain uses TRBV10-3 with TRBJ1-4, with a tentative D call TRBD1 (6 bases). This CDR3 contains 14 residues. The germline gives CDR1 ENHRY, CDR2 SYGVKD. V was clipped by 2 bases and J by 5 bases, with 9 bases between them. The chain's CDR3 is CAISEGGGNEKLFF. The part of the CDR3 DNA that was read is TGTGCCATCAGTGAGGGGGGGGGCAATGAAAAA.

Notes on this clone: The CDR3 goes on 3 residues after the read ends, and that part is filled in from the germline J gene. The J gene is TRBJ2-5, the V gene TRBV7-7, with unresolved D. Germline V gene lookup returns CDR1 SSHAT and CDR2 FNYEAQ (reference sequence). V shed 1 base and J shed 3 bases, with 12 bases lying between them. The length of the CDR3 is 15 residues. CDR3 DNA (partial): TGTGCCAGCAGCTTAGGGCGGCGATCGGAAGAGACC. Its protein product is CASSLGRRSEET. The full CDR3 is CASSLGRRSEETQYF. Full variable domain (rest looked up from reference TRBV7-7 and TRBJ2-5): GAGVSQSPRYKVTKRGQDVTLRCDPISSHATLYWYQQALGQGPEFLTYFNYEAQPDKSGLPSDRFSAERPEGSISTLTIQRTEQRDSAMYRCASSLGRRSEETQYFGPGTRLLVL.

Of note for this clone: The read ends 3 residues early relative to the CDR3; the germline J gene fills the gap. V and J are TRBV15 and TRBJ2-7, with 7 positions matching TRBD1. Germline V gene lookup returns CDR1 LNHNV and CDR2 YYDKDF (reference sequence). This CDR3 spans 15 amino acids. After removal of 3 bases from V and 5 bases from J, the junction contained 10 bases not matched to a gene. Partial CDR3 DNA: TGTGCCACCAGCAGGCGGACAGGCGGTGAAAACGAG. As protein: CATSRRTGGENE. In full, the CDR3 reads CATSRRTGGENEQYF.

As for this clone: The read finishes 3 residues shy of the CDR3 end, and the germline J gene is used to complete it. The chain uses TRBV6-2 or TRBV6-3 and TRBJ2-4; 7 bases align to TRBD1. This CDR3 has 14 residues. The germline CDR1 and CDR2 sequences are MNHEY and SVGEGT. The CDR3 here is CASRSWDSNYGQYF. The covered CDR3 bases are TGTGCCAGCAGGTCCTGGGACAGTAACTATGGT.

Comment on this clone: The DNA ends 3 residues before the CDR3 does, and the rest of the CDR3 is filled in from the germline J gene. The chain recombines TRBV19 with TRBJ2-7, with D uncertain. The CDR3 loop spans 15 amino acids. V lost 5 bases, J lost 5 bases, and 19 bases lay in between. Germline-derived CDR1 and CDR2 are LNHDA and SQIVND (reference sequence). The CDR3 sequence: CASSSPDREGHEQYF. CDR3 DNA, as far as it was read: TGTGCCAGTAGTTCTCCAGATCGAGAAGGTCACGAG. The complete variable domain, with remaining parts taken from reference TRBV19 and TRBJ2-7, reads DGGITQSPKYLFRKEGQNVTLSCEQNLNHDAMYWYRQDPGQGLRLIYYSQIVNDFQKGDIAEGYSVSREKKESFPLTVTSAQKNPTAFYLCASSSPDREGHEQYFGPGTRLTVT.

Comment on this clone: The read ends 3 residues before the CDR3 terminus; that terminus is restored from the germline J gene. The V gene is TRBV20-1, the J gene TRBJ2-7, with TRBD1 identical over 11 bases. V lost 7 bases, J lost 3 bases, and 2 bases stayed unmatched. This CDR3 spans 12 amino acids. Germline CDR1 is DFQATT and CDR2 is SNEGSKA (reference sequence). The part of the CDR3 DNA that was read is TGCAGTGGCGGGACAGGGGGCTACGAG. Its protein is CSGGTGGYE. The entire CDR3 is CSGGTGGYEQYF.

With respect to this clone: The CDR3 is cut off 3 residues early in the read; its end comes from the germline J gene. This chain links TRBV20-1 with TRBJ1-4; D remains ambiguous. The V gene's germline CDR1 is DFQATT and CDR2 SNEGSKA (reference sequence). The V end was cut by 4 bases, the J end by 0 bases, with 6 bases between. This CDR3 is built from 13 residues. CDR3: CSAKITTNEKLFF. CDR3 DNA (partial): TGCAGTGCTAAAATCACAACTAATGAAAAA.

As for this clone: The junction does not match germline at one end; this may be a read error. Distinct nucleotide sequences in the sample also encode this CDR3. The part of the CDR3 DNA that was read is TGTGCCAGCTCATCTGACAGGGGGCTGGGAAACACA. Translated: CASSSDRGLGNT. In full, the CDR3 is CASSSDRGLGNTIYF. This rearrangement joins TRBV18 to TRBJ1-3; 10 positions agree with TRBD1. Read coverage stops 3 residues before the CDR3 terminus; the germline J gene supplies the remainder. CDR1 and CDR2 (germline): KGHSH, LQKENI. The CDR3 is made up of 15 amino acids.

With regard to this clone: The read ends 3 residues shy of where the CDR3 ends; the end is completed using the germline J gene. The genes are TRBV7-9 and TRBJ2-7; 7 positions agree with TRBD1. The CDR3 runs 15 residues. Trimming took 5 bases from V and 3 from J; bases not matched to a gene: 10. CDR1 is SEHNR, CDR2 FQNEAQ, per germline (reference sequence). CDR3 loop: CASSPREGGHYEQYF. CDR3 bases read: TGTGCCAGCAGCCCCCGGGAAGGGGGCCACTACGAG. Complete variable domain (other parts from reference TRBV7-9 and TRBJ2-7): DTGVSQNPRHKITKRGQNVTFRCDPISEHNRLYWYRQTLGQGPEFLTYFQNEAQLEKSRLLSDRFSAERPKGSFSTLEIQRTEQGDSAMYLCASSPREGGHYEQYFGPGTRLTVT.

To note about this clone: The CDR3 goes on 3 residues after the read ends, and that part is filled in from the germline J gene. V gene TRBV5-6 combines with J gene TRBJ2-2; no reliable D call. CDR1 is SGHDT, CDR2 YYEEEE, per germline. The CDR3 runs to 14 residues. The CDR3: CASSLLETNEKLFF. The DNA read from the CDR3 is TGTGCCAGCAGCTTGCTAGAAACTAATGAAAAG.

Partial CDR3 DNA: TGCAGTGCTATGCCCTTAGACAGGGACCCCTACAATGAG. This sequence encodes CSAMPLDRDPYNE. The full CDR3 protein is CSAMPLDRDPYNEQFF. This chain uses TRBV20-1 with TRBJ2-1, with TRBD1 identical over 7 bases. The read ends 3 residues early relative to the CDR3; the germline J gene fills the gap. The CDR3 has 16 residues. Germline values: CDR1 DFQATT, CDR2 SNEGSKA (reference sequence). V shed 4 bases and J 2 bases; nucleotides not matched to a gene: 11.

As for this clone: Read coverage stops 3 residues before the CDR3 terminus; the germline J gene supplies the remainder. This rearrangement joins TRBV5-4 to TRBJ2-2; 12 positions agree with TRBD2. Per germline, CDR1 SGHNT and CDR2 YYREEE (reference sequence). J lost 7 bases, V lost 4 bases, and 5 bases had no gene match. The CDR3 has 15 amino acids. CDR3 bases read: TGTGCCAGCAGCCACGGACTAGCGGGAAGCGGGGAG. Translated: CASSHGLAGSGE. The entire CDR3 is CASSHGLAGSGELFF.

Of note for this clone: Read coverage stops 3 residues before the CDR3 terminus; the germline J gene supplies the remainder. The chain employs TRBV20-1 and TRBJ1-2, with 9 bases matching TRBD1. The CDR3 loop spans 13 amino acids. Per germline, CDR1 DFQATT and CDR2 SNEGSKA (reference sequence). The part of the CDR3 DNA that was read is TGCAGTGCCCCCGGGACAGGGAACGACGAC. Translating it yields CSAPGTGNDD. The full CDR3 reads CSAPGTGNDDYTF.

Comment on this clone: The missing CDR3 end, 3 residues past where the read stops, is filled in from the germline J gene. The rearrangement uses TRBV25-1 and TRBJ2-5; D call uncertain. Trimming left V 7 bases short and J 1 base short, with 13 bases between. The CDR3 sequence is 14 residues long. The germline CDR1 and CDR2 sequences are MGHDK and SYGVNS. CDR3 DNA (partial): TGTGCCAGCACCGAGCTAGATCTCCAAGAGACC. Translated, it gives CASTELDLQET. The CDR3 reads in full as CASTELDLQETQYF.

Worth noting for this clone: One end of the junction fails to match germline, which may point to a read error. Read coverage stops 3 residues before the CDR3 terminus; the germline J gene supplies the remainder. Other DNA sequences in this specimen translate into the identical CDR3. The rearrangement uses TRBV4-2 and TRBJ1-3, with D possibly matching TRBD1 (6 bases). The CDR3 runs 15 residues. From germline, CDR1 is LGHNA and CDR2 YNFKEQ. The covered CDR3 bases are TGCGCCAGCAGCCCGCAAGGGGGAGGCGGAAACACC. Protein: CASSPQGGGGNT. The whole CDR3 is CASSPQGGGGNTIYF.

Concerning this clone itself: The observed sequence ends 3 residues before the CDR3 terminus, with the missing tail filled in from the germline J gene. This sequence joins TRBV19 and TRBJ1-5; tentative D call: TRBD1 (5 bases). CDR3 length equals 15 residues. V was trimmed by 5 bases and J by 2 bases, leaving 13 bases between them. CDR1 and CDR2 from the germline V gene are LNHDA and SQIVND (reference sequence). CDR3 in amino acids: CASSFMTVGNQPQHF. The CDR3 DNA, read in part, is TGTGCCAGTAGTTTTATGACAGTTGGCAATCAGCCC.

Note on this clone: The read stops 3 residues short of the end of the CDR3; the missing end is completed from the germline J gene. This chain joins TRBV6-2 or TRBV6-3 and TRBJ1-6; 7 bases are shared with TRBD1. Germline loops: CDR1 MNHEY, CDR2 SVGEGT. V shed 6 bases, J shed 6 bases, and the junction held 5 bases outside the gene matches. CDR3 size: 14 residues. The CDR3 reads CASSLNRGNSPLHF. Incomplete CDR3 DNA: TGTGCCAGCAGCCTGAACAGGGGTAATTCACCC.

About this clone: The read terminates 3 residues ahead of where the CDR3 ends, so the germline J gene completes it. The chain combines TRBV6-2 or TRBV6-3 with TRBJ2-3; TRBD2 might be the D (6 bases). CDR1 MNHEY and CDR2 SVGEGT come from the germline V gene. This CDR3 comprises 12 residues. CDR3 sequence: CASTPTGGAQYF. Incomplete CDR3 DNA: TGTGCCAGCACCCCTACCGGAGGGGCG.

On this clone: Its ends do not fully match the called genes, so a read error is possible. The read finishes 3 residues shy of the CDR3 end, and the germline J gene is used to complete it. Other DNA sequences within the sample encode an identical CDR3. The chain employs TRBV10-1 and TRBJ1-3, with TRBD1 identical over 10 bases. The germline V gene encodes CDR1 WNHNN and CDR2 SYGVQD (reference sequence). CDR3 length equals 16 residues. This CDR3 reads CAAFTGTGVTGNTIYF. Partial CDR3 DNA: TGCGCCGCCTTCACCGGGACAGGGGTAACTGGAAACACA.

For this clone: The sequence runs out 3 residues before the end of the CDR3; the remainder is reconstructed from the germline J gene. V and J are TRBV5-1 and TRBJ2-7; D is unresolved. Per the germline V gene, CDR1 is SGHRS and CDR2 is YFSETQ. The CDR3 is made up of 14 amino acids. Trimming pared 1 base from V and 5 bases from J, leaving 13 bases between. The CDR3: CASSLHYQGNEQYF. CDR3 DNA (partial): TGCGCCAGCAGCTTGCACTACCAAGGTAACGAG.

Turning to this clone: The CDR3 end lies 3 residues beyond the end of the read and is filled in from the germline J gene. The genes are TRBV28 and TRBJ2-1; 11 bases fit TRBD2. After removal of 2 bases from V and 4 bases from J, the junction contained 10 bases not matched to a gene. The CDR3 contains 18 residues. Germline CDR1 and CDR2: MDHEN and SYDVKM. The CDR3 reads CASSLGTSGGLLYNEQFF. The sequenced part of the CDR3 DNA is TGTGCCAGCAGTTTAGGCACTAGCGGGGGCCTTCTTTACAATGAG.

As regards this clone: Read sequence stops 3 residues before the CDR3 end, and the germline J gene provides the missing end. The chain joins TRBV18 to TRBJ1-2; no definite D call. The V gene's germline CDR1 is KGHSH and CDR2 LQKENI. This CDR3 region has 16 residues. The CDR3 region is CASSPPSGGGTDTYTF. CDR3 DNA, as far as it was read: TGTGCCAGCTCACCACCGTCCGGAGGAGGCACAGATACC.

The CDR3 DNA, read in part, is TGTGCCAGCAGCTTAGCGGCAGGGGCGAACTATGGT. Amino acids: CASSLAAGANYG. The full-length CDR3 reads as CASSLAAGANYGQYF. The rearrangement links TRBV7-2 to TRBJ2-4, with TRBD1 as a possible D gene (6 bases). The read stops 3 residues short of the end of the CDR3; the missing end is completed from the germline J gene. CDR3 length: 15 residues. CDR1 is SGHTA, CDR2 FQGNSA, per germline.

Incomplete CDR3 DNA: TGCAGCGCCCTTGGACAGGGCGTTCGA. Its translation is CSALGQGVR. The CDR3 as a whole reads CSALGQGVRAFF. The genes are TRBV29-1 and TRBJ1-1, with 8 bases aligning to TRBD1. Sequencing ends 3 residues short of the CDR3 end; the germline J gene provides the rest. The CDR3 loop spans 12 amino acids. CDR1 SQVTM and CDR2 ANQGSEA come from the germline V gene.

The CDR3 region is CASSAWPATNEKLFF. CDR3 DNA (partial): TGTGCCAGTAGCGCCTGGCCTGCAACTAATGAAAAA. The chain links TRBV19 to TRBJ1-4; D uncertain. The CDR3 is cut off 3 residues early in the read; its end comes from the germline J gene. This CDR3 has 15 residues. Per germline, CDR1 LNHDA and CDR2 SQIVND (reference sequence). V lost 6 bases, J lost 0 bases, and 11 bases lay in between.

About this clone: The read ends 3 residues early relative to the CDR3; the germline J gene fills the gap. This chain uses TRBV7-2 with TRBJ2-7; D is possibly TRBD2 (5 bases). This CDR3 spans 13 amino acids. V was clipped by 4 bases and J by 6 bases, with 13 bases between them. Germline V CDR1 and CDR2: SGHTA, FQGNSA. The chain's CDR3 is CASSYKAASEQYF. CDR3 bases read: TGTGCCAGCAGCTACAAAGCGGCTAGCGAG.

A remark on this clone: The missing CDR3 end, 3 residues past where the read stops, is filled in from the germline J gene. The genes are TRBV7-2 and TRBJ2-3; D gene unclear. The germline gives CDR1 SGHTA, CDR2 FQGNSA. This CDR3 spans 13 amino acids. The CDR3 spells CASSSGPQQPQYF. The part of the CDR3 DNA that was read is TGTGCCAGCAGCTCGGGTCCTCAGCAGCCG.

About this clone: The missing CDR3 end, 3 residues past where the read stops, is filled in from the germline J gene. The chain is built from TRBV18 and TRBJ1-4; 7 positions match TRBD1. The CDR3 loop spans 16 amino acids. Germline V gene lookup returns CDR1 KGHSH and CDR2 LQKENI. CDR3 residues: CASSPRQGIGANVLFF. CDR3 bases read: TGTGCCAGCTCACCACGACAGGGCATTGGGGCCAACGTA.

As to this clone: Read coverage stops 3 residues before the CDR3 terminus; the germline J gene supplies the remainder. This chain uses TRBV12-3 or TRBV12-4 with TRBJ2-5; TRBD2 agrees at 8 bases. V shed 6 bases and J 2 bases; nucleotides not matched to a gene: 17. The CDR3 has 18 amino acids. CDR3 bases read: TGTGCCAGCAGCCCCCGTAGAGTAGCGGGACCGGCACAAGAGACC. It encodes CASSPRRVAGPAQET. From start to end, the CDR3 is CASSPRRVAGPAQETQYF.

CDR3 DNA, as far as it was read: TGCAGTGCCCAAACACCGGGACTAGCGGGCAACTACAATGAG. Translated, it gives CSAQTPGLAGNYNE. The whole CDR3 protein reads CSAQTPGLAGNYNEQFF. This rearrangement joins TRBV20-1 to TRBJ2-1; 12 bases line up with TRBD2. The read terminates 3 residues before the CDR3 end, so the remaining end is supplied by the germline J gene. Germline V gives CDR1 DFQATT, CDR2 SNEGSKA (reference sequence). V lost 6 bases, J lost 3 bases, and 12 bases stayed unmatched. The CDR3 spans 17 residues.